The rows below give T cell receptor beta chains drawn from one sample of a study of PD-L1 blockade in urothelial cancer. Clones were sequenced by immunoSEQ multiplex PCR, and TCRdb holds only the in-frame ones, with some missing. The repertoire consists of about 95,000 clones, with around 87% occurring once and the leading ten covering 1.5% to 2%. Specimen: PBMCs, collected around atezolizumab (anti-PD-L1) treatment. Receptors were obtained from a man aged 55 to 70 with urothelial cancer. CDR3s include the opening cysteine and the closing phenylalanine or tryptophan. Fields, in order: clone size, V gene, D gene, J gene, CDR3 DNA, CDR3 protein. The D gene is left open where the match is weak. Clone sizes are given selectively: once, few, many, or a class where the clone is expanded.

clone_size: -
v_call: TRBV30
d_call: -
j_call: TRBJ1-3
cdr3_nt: TGTGCCTGGATTCGCCCAGGCCTCTCTGGAAACACCATATATTTT
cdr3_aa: CAWIRPGLSGNTIYF

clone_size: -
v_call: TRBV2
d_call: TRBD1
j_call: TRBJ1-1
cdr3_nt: TGTGCCAGTGGGACAGGAATGAACACTGAAGCTTTCTTT
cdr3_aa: CASGTGMNTEAFF

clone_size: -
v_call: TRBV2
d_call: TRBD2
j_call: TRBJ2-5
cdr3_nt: TGTGCCAGCAGTGCCGAACTAGCGGGGGAAGAGACCCAGTACTTC
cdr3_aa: CASSAELAGEETQYF

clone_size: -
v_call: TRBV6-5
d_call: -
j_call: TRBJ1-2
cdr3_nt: TGTGCCAGCAGTTACTCTGGGGGGTCGGGCTACACCTTC
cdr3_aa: CASSYSGGSGYTF

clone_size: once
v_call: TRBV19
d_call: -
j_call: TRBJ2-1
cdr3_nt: TGTGCCAGTAGTACCCCGATAGATTCCTACAATGAGCAGTTCTTC
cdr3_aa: CASSTPIDSYNEQFF

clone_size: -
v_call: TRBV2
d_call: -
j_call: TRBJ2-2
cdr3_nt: TGTGCCAGCAGTGAAAATCTAGCGACCACCGGGGAGCTGTTTTTT
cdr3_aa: CASSENLATTGELFF

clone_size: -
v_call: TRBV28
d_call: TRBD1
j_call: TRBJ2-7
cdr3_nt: TGTGCCAGCAGTCCCCGGACAGGGATAACCTACGAGCAGTACTTC
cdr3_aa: CASSPRTGITYEQYF

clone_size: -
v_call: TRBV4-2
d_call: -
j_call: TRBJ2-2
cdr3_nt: TGTGCCAGCAGCCAAGTTAGCGACGACACCGGGGAGCTGTTTTTT
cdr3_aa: CASSQVSDDTGELFF

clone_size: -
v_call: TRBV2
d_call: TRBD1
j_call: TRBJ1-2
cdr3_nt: TGTGCCAGCAGTTTCGACAGGGGAGGCTACACCTTC
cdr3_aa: CASSFDRGGYTF

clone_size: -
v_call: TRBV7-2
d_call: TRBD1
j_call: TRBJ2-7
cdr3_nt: TGTGCCAGCAGCTGGACAGGGATCTACGAGCAGTACTTC
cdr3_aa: CASSWTGIYEQYF

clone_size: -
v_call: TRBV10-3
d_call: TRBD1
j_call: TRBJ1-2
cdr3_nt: TGTGCCATCAGTGAGTCGGGACAGGGGGCTGTTGGCTACACCTTC
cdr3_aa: CAISESGQGAVGYTF

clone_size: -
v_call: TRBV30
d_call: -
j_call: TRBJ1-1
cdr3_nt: TGTGCCTGGAGTGTACTTATTGGGTCGGGGAAGTCGAACACTGAAGCTTTCTTT
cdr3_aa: CAWSVLIGSGKSNTEAFF

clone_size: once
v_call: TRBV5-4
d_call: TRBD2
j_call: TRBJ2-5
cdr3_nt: TGTGCCAGCAGCTATCGGAGACTAGCGGAGCGCGAGACCCAGTACTTC
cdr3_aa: CASSYRRLAERETQYF

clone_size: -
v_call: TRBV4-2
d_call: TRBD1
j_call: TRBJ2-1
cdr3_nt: TGTGCCAGCAGCCACTCCGGGACAGGCCGCAATGAGCAGTTCTTC
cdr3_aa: CASSHSGTGRNEQFF

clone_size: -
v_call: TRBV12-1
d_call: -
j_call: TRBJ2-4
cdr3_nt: TGTGATTCGGCGGGAGCATATCAAAACATTCAGTACTTC
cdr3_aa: CDSAGAYQNIQYF

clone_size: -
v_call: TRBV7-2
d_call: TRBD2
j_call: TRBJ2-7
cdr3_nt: TGTGCCAGCGAAAGGGGAGCTGCGGGAGGGACTTCGCAGTACTTC
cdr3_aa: CASERGAAGGTSQYF

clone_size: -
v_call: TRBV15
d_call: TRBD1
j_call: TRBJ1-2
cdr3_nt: TGTGCCACCAGCGGGGGCGGTAGGGGGCTGTGGTATGGCTACACCTTC
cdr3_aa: CATSGGGRGLWYGYTF

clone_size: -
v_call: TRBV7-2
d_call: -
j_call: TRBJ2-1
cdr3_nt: TGTGCCAGCAGCTTAATGGGTGTGACTATTACAGGGAATGAGCAGTTCTTC
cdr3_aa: CASSLMGVTITGNEQFF

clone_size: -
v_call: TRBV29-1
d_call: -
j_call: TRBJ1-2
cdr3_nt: TGCAGCTCGGCGGGGGTGAACTATGGCTACACCTTC
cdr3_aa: CSSAGVNYGYTF

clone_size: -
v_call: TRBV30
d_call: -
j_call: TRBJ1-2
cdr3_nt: TGTGCCTGGAATGAGGACAGATCCTATGGCTACACCTTC
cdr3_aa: CAWNEDRSYGYTF

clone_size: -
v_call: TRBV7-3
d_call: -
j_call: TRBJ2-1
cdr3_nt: TGTGCCAGCAGCTTAACCGGGGGATCGTACAATGAGCAGTTCTTC
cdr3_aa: CASSLTGGSYNEQFF

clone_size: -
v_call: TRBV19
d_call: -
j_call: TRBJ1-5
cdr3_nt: TGTGCCAGTAGTTACGGGGGTCAAGATCAGCCCCAGCATTTT
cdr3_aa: CASSYGGQDQPQHF

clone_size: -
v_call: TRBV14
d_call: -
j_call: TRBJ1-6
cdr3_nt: TGTGCCAGCAGCCAAGGCCGGGGTTGGGATTCACCCCTCCACTTT
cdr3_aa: CASSQGRGWDSPLHF